This T cell receptor beta chain was recorded in a study of response to subunit inactivated influenza vaccine. Study-level findings and limits: A suggestion made by the authors is that each seasonal influenza vaccination recruits few new T cells.

TCRdb called the RT-PCR reads again in MiXCR, with one record for every CDR3 protein. Counted here are 700,000 to 900,000 distinct CDR3 sequences, 21% occurring once; the ten biggest clones make up 10%. This clonotype appeared many times. Its antigen is still unknown. Sequenced material: PBMCs from blood, taken roughly 5 days after vaccination. This TCR came from a man aged 50 or older who received an inactivated influenza vaccine.

The chain's CDR3 is CASSHVGRTYEQYF. The CDR3 region has the DNA TGCGCCAGCAGCCATGTGGGACGGACCTACGAGCAGTACTTC. The chain is built from TRBV4-3 and TRBJ2-7; D is tentatively TRBD1 or TRBD2 (5 bases each). Trimming cost V 3 bases and J 2 bases, with 11 bases left between them. Germline V gene data show CDR1 as LGHNA and CDR2 as YSLEER. CDR3 size: 14 residues.